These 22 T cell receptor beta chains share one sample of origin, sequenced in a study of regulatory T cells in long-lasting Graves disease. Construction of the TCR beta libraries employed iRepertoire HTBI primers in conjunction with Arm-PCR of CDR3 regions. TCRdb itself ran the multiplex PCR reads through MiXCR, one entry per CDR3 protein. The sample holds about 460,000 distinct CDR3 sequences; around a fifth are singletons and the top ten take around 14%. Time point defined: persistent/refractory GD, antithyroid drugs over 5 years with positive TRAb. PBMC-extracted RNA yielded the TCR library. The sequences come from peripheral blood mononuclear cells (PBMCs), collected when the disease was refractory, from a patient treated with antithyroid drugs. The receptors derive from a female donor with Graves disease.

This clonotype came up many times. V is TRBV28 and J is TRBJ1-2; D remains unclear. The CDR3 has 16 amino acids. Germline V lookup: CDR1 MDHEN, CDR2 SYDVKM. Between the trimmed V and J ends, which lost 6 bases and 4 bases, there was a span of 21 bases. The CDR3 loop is CASRSFSPTGGYGYTF. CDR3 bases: TGTGCCAGCAGATCTTTTAGCCCTACCGGAGGCTATGGCTACACCTTC.

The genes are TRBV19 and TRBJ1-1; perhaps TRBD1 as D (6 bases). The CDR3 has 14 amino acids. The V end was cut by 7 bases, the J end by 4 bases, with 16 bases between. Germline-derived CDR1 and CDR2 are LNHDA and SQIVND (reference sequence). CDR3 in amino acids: CASTDRPRGTEAFF. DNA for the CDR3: TGTGCCAGTACAGACAGGCCACGTGGCACTGAAGCTTTCTTT.

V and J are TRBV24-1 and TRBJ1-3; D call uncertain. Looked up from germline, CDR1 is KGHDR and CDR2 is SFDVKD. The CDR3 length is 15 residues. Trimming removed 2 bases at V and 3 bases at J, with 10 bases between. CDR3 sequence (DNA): TGTGCCACCAGTGATTCCGGGGTTGGTGGAAACACCATATATTTT. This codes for CATSDSGVGGNTIYF.

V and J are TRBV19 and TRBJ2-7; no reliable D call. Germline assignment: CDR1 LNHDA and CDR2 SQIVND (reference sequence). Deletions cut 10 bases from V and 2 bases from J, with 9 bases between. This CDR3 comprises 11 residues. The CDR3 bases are TGTGCCACGGGCTACCCCTACGAGCAGTACTTC. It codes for CATGYPYEQYF. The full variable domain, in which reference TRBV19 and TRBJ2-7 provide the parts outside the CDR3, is DGGITQSPKYLFRKEGQNVTLSCEQNLNHDAMYWYRQDPGQGLRLIYYSQIVNDFQKGDIAEGYSVSREKKESFPLTVTSAQKNPTAFYLCATGYPYEQYFGPGTRLTVT.

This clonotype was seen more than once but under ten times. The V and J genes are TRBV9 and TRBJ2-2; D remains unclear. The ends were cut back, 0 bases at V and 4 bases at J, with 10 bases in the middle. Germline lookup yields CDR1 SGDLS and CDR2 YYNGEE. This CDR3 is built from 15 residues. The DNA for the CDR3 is TGTGCCAGCAGCGTAGGTAACAGACTCACCGGGGAGCTGTTTTTT. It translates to CASSVGNRLTGELFF.

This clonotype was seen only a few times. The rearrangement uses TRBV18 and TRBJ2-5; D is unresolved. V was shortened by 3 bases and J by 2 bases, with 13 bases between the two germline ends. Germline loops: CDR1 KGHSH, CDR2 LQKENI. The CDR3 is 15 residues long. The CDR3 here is CASSPSITLQETQYF. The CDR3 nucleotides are TGTGCCAGCTCACCCTCCATTACCCTACAAGAGACCCAGTACTTC.

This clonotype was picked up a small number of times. Here the CDR3 reads CAISGQPESYTF. CDR3 sequence (DNA): TGTGCCATCAGTGGACAGCCAGAGTCCTACACCTTC. This rearrangement joins TRBV10-3 to TRBJ1-2, with D perhaps matching TRBD1 (5 bases). Germline lookup yields CDR1 ENHRY and CDR2 SYGVKD. Trimming cost V 4 bases and J 10 bases, with 13 bases left between them. CDR3 size: 12 residues.

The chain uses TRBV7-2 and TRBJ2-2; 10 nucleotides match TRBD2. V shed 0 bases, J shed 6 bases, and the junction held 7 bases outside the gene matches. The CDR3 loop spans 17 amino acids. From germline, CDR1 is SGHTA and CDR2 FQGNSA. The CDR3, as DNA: TGTGCCAGCAGCTTAGCTGAGGTAGCGGGAGGTTCCGGGGAGCTGTTTTTT. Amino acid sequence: CASSLAEVAGGSGELFF.

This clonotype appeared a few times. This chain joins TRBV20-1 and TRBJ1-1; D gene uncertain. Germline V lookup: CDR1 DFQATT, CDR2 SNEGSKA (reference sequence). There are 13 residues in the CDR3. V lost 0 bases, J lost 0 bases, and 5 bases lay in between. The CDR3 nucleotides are TGCAGTGCTAGAGATACGCTGAACACTGAAGCTTTCTTT. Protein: CSARDTLNTEAFF.

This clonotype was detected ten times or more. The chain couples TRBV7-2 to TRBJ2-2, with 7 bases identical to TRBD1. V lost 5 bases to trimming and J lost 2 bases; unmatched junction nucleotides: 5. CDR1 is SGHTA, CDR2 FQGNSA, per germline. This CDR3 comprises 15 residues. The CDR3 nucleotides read TGTGCCAGCAGCCCATGGACAGGAAACACCGGGGAGCTGTTTTTT. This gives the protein CASSPWTGNTGELFF.

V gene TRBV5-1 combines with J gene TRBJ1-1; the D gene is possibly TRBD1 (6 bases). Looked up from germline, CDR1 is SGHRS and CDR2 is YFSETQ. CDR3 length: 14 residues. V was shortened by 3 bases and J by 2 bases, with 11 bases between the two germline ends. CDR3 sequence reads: CASSSQGPNTEAFF. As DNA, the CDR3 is TGCGCCAGCAGCTCACAGGGACCCAACACTGAAGCTTTCTTT.

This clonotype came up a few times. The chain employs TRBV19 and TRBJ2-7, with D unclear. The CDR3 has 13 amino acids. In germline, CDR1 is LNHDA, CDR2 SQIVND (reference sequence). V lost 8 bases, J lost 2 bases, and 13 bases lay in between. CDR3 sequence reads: CASGSDKAYEQYF. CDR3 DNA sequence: TGTGCCAGTGGATCTGATAAGGCCTACGAGCAGTACTTC.

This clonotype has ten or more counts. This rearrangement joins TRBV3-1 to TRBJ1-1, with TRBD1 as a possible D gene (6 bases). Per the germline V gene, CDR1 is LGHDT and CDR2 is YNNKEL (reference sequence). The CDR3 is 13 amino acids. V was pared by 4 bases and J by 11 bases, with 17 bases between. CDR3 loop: CASSPSGGHGAFF. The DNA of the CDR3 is TGTGCCAGCAGCCCCTCGGGGGGCCATGGGGCTTTCTTT.

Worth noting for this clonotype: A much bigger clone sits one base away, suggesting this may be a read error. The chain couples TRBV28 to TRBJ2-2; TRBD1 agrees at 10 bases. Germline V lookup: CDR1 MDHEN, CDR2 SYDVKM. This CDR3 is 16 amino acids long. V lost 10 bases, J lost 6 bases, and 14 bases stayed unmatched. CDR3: CATTDRGRLKAGELFF. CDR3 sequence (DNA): TGTGCCACCACAGACAGGGGGCGATTAAAGGCCGGGGAGCTGTTTTTT.

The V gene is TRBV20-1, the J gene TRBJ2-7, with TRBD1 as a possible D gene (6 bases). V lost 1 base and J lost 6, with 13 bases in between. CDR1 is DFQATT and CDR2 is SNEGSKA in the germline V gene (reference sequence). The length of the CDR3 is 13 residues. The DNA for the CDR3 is TGCAGTGCTAGAGTTCAGGGGTCGATCGAGCAGTACTTC. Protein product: CSARVQGSIEQYF.

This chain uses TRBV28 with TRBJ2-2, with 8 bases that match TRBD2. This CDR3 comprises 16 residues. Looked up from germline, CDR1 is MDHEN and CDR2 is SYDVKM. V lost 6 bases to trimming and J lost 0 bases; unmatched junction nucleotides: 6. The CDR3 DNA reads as TGTGCCAGCAGCGTGGGACTAGACGCGAACACCGGGGAGCTGTTTTTT. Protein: CASSVGLDANTGELFF.

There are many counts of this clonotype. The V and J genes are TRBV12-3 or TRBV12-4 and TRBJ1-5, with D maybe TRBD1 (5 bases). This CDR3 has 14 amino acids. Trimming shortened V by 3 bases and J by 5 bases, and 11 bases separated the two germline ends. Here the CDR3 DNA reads TGTGCCAGCAGTTTTGGCAGGGTTCATCAGCCCCAGCATTTT. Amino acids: CASSFGRVHQPQHF.

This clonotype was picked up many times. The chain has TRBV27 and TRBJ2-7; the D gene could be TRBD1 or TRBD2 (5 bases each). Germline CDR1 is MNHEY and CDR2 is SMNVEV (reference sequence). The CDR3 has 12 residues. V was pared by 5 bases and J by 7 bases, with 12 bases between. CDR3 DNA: TGTGCCAGCAGTAAGGTGAGGGGTGAGCAGTACTTC. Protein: CASSKVRGEQYF.

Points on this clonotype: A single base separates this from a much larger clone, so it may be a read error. The CDR3 spells CACSPTSGGYQETQYF. CDR3 DNA sequence: TGTGCCTGCAGCCCGACTAGCGGGGGGTACCAAGAGACCCAGTACTTC. This chain connects TRBV12-3 or TRBV12-4 to TRBJ2-5; 13 bases align to TRBD2. CDR3 length: 16 amino acids.

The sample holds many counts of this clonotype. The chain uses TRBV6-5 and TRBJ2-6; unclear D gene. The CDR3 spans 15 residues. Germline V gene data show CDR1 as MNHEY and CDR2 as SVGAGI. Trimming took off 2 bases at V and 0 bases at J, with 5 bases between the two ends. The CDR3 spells CASSYVPSGANVLTF. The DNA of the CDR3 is TGTGCCAGCAGTTACGTACCCTCTGGGGCCAACGTCCTGACTTTC.

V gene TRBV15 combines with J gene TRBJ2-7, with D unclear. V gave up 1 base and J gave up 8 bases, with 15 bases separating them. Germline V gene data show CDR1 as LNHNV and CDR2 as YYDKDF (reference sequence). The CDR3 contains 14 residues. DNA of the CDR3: TGTGCCACCAGCAGAGTCGAGCCTCCTGGGAAGCAGTACTTC. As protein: CATSRVEPPGKQYF.

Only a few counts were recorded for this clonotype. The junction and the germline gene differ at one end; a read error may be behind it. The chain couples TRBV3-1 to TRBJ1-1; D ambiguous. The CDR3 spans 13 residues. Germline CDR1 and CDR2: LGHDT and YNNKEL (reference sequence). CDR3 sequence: CANSQLMNTEAFF. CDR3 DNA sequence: TGTGCCAACAGCCAACTGATGAACACTGAAGCTTTCTTT.